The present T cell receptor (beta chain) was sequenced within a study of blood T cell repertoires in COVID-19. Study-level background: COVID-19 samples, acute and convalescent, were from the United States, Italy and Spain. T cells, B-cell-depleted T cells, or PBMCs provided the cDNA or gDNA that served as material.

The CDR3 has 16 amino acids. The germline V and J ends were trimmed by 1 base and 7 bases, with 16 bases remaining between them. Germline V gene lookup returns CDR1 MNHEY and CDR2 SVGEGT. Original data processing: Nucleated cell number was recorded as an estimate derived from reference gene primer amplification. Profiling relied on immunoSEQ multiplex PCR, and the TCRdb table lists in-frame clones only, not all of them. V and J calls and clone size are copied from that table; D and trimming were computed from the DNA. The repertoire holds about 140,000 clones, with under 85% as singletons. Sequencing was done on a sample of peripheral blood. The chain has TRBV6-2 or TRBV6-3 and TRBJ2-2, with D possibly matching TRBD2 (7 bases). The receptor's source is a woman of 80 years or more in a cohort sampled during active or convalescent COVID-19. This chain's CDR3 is CASSYYPRGAYGELFF. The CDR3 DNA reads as TGTGCCAGCAGTTACTACCCTCGGGGGGCATACGGGGAGCTGTTTTTT.